Sequencing of this T cell receptor (beta chain) was carried out in a study of regulatory T cells in long-lasting Graves disease. Study background: Over 5 years on antithyroid drugs plus positive TSH receptor antibodies marked Graves' disease as persistent.

Researchers made TCR beta libraries by using iRepertoire HTBI primers and running Arm-PCR on CDR3 regions. The authors' processing: Gene usage covered 50 to 75 TRBV and more than 13 TRBJ segments. TCRdb reanalysed the multiplex PCR reads using MiXCR and keeps one entry per CDR3 protein. TCRdb, rather than the study authors, made the V and J calls. The data hold about 430,000 distinct CDR3 sequences, with 21% observed a single time. As for time point: persistent/refractory GD, antithyroid drugs over 5 years with positive TRAb. PBMC-extracted RNA yielded the TCR library. Note on this clonotype: What it binds is not known.

General study results and limits: Having only a small sample size may have limited accuracy. TRBV28, TRBJ1-2 and TRBJ2-5 emerged as the favored segments in persistent disease.

This CDR3 spans 16 amino acids. Germline V gene lookup returns CDR1 DFQATT and CDR2 SNEGSKA (reference sequence). V gave up 4 bases and J gave up 4 bases; unmatched junction bases: 11. V usage is TRBV20-1 and J usage is TRBJ1-3; TRBD1 matches at 9 bases. The specimen was peripheral blood mononuclear cells (PBMCs), collected when the disease was refractory, from a patient treated with antithyroid drugs. This clonotype originated in a female donor with Graves disease. CDR3: CSAIKGGQGLGNTIYF. CDR3 DNA: TGCAGTGCTATCAAAGGCGGACAGGGGCTCGGAAACACCATATATTTT.